This passage covers 10 T cell receptor beta chains from one sample sequenced in a study of cytotoxic CD8 clonotypes in ibrutinib-treated CLL. Using immunoSEQ multiplex PCR, the repertoire was profiled, and TCRdb retains in-frame clones only, with some absent. The data contain more than 300,000 clones, 80% of them singletons. The sequences come from PBMCs, collected before ibrutinib treatment. These receptors all come from a human donor with chronic lymphocytic leukemia.

The chain joins TRBV15 to TRBJ2-1; no clear D. The CDR3 has 14 amino acids. V was pared by 8 bases and J by 5 bases, with 16 bases between. Germline loops: CDR1 LNHNV, CDR2 YYDKDF (reference sequence). CDR3 loop: CATRSGLVNNEQFF. The CDR3 nucleotides are TGTGCCACCCGGAGTGGGCTAGTAAACAATGAGCAGTTCTTC.

This clone was recorded a few times. An end of the junction does not agree with germline; a read error may underlie this. The V gene is TRBV7-7, the J gene TRBJ2-7; D gene ambiguous. Looked up from germline, CDR1 is SSHAT and CDR2 is FNYEAQ (reference sequence). The CDR3 is 13 residues long. CDR3: CASSFEKSTEQYF. DNA of the CDR3: TGTGCTAGCAGCTTTGAAAAGTCGACCGAGCAGTACTTC.

The chain carries TRBV4-3 and TRBJ2-2; D might be TRBD2 (7 bases). The CDR3 runs to 17 residues. The V end lost 1 base, the J end lost 2 bases, and 14 bases lay between the germline ends. CDR1 LGHNA and CDR2 YSLEER come from the germline V gene. The CDR3 DNA reads TGCGCCAGCAGCCAAGGGAACGGGGGGCTTAACACCGGGGAGCTGTTTTTT. Protein sequence: CASSQGNGGLNTGELFF.

The chain uses TRBV10-3 and TRBJ2-1; D remains unclear. This CDR3 has 14 residues. CDR1 is ENHRY, CDR2 SYGVKD, per germline. V lost 9 bases to trimming and J lost 1 base, with 13 bases between them. The CDR3 region is CAMMPDRSYNEQFF. CDR3 nucleotide sequence: TGTGCCATGATGCCCGATCGGTCCTACAATGAGCAGTTCTTC.

The rearrangement links TRBV30 to TRBJ1-1, with D unresolved. In germline, CDR1 is GTSNPN, CDR2 SVGIG (reference sequence). V gave up 2 bases and J gave up 3 bases, with 16 bases separating them. This CDR3 comprises 15 residues. The CDR3 protein is CAWSFLRVWYTEAFF. The CDR3 bases are TGTGCCTGGAGTTTTTTACGAGTTTGGTACACTGAAGCTTTCTTT.

The V call is TRBV27, the J call TRBJ2-5; no reliable D call. V lost 4 bases and J lost 3, with 21 bases in between. Germline V lookup: CDR1 MNHEY, CDR2 SMNVEV (reference sequence). There are 17 residues in the CDR3. CDR3 coding DNA: TGTGCCAGCAGTTCCAGAAAGCCCGGGTTCCTAGAAGAGACCCAGTACTTC. This translates into CASSSRKPGFLEETQYF.

The chain has TRBV4-1 and TRBJ2-1, with D unresolved. CDR3 length: 12 amino acids. Looked up from germline, CDR1 is MGHRA and CDR2 is YSYEKL. The ends were cut back, 3 bases at V and 3 bases at J, with 3 bases in the middle. CDR3 DNA: TGCGCCAGCAGCCACTACTACAATGAGCAGTTCTTC. Translating gives CASSHYYNEQFF.

The chain combines TRBV6-5 with TRBJ2-3; tentatively, D is TRBD2 (6 bases). Trimming cost V 4 bases and J 5 bases, with 19 bases left between them. The CDR3 length is 16 residues. CDR1 is MNHEY and CDR2 is SVGAGI in the germline V gene. The CDR3 loop is CASSSGLSGIGDTQYF. In DNA, the CDR3 is TGTGCCAGCAGTTCGGGACTTTCCGGGATTGGAGATACGCAGTATTTT.

CDR3 region: CASSQNSYEQYF. The DNA for the CDR3 is TGTGCCAGCAGCCAGAACTCCTACGAGCAGTACTTC. The chain has TRBV4-2 and TRBJ2-7; D remains unclear. The CDR3 extends over 12 amino acids. V shed 3 bases and J shed 0 bases, with 3 bases lying between them. Germline V gene data show CDR1 as LGHNA and CDR2 as YNFKEQ.

This chain joins TRBV2 and TRBJ2-5; D remains unclear. The CDR3 spans 14 residues. Germline assignment: CDR1 SNHLY and CDR2 FYNNEI. V was cut by 4 bases and J by 2 bases, with 11 bases left in between. CDR3 bases: TGTGCCAGCAGTGGAGATAGTCTTCAAGAGACCCAGTACTTC. This encodes CASSGDSLQETQYF.